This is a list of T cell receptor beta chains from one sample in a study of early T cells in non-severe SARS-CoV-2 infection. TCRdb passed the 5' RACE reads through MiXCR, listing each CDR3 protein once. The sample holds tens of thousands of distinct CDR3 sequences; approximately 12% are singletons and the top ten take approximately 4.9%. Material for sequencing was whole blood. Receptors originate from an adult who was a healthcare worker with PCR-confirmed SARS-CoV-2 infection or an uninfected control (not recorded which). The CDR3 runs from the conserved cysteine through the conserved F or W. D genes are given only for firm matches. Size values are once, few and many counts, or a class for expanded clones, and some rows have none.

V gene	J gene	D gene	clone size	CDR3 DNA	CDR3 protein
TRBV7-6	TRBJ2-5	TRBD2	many	TGTGCCAGCAGCTTAGCGGGAGGGCCTCTCCCGGAGACCCAGTACTTC	CASSLAGGPLPETQYF
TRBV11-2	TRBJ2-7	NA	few	TGTGCCAGCAGCTTAGGAGATAGCGGCTACGAGCAGTACTTC	CASSLGDSGYEQYF
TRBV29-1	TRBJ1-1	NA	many	TGCAGCGTTGTGCCCACAGGAAATACTGAAGCTTTCTTT	CSVVPTGNTEAFF
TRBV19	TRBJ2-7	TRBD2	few	TGTGCCAGTAGTGGACTAGCGGGAGGCTACGAGCAGTACTTC	CASSGLAGGYEQYF
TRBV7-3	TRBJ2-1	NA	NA	TGTGCCAGCAGAGACGGACCCTACAATGAGCAGTTCTTC	CASRDGPYNEQFF
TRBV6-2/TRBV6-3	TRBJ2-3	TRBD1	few	TGTGCCAGCAGTTACTCGGACAGGGCCTCGGAGTATTTT	CASSYSDRASEYF
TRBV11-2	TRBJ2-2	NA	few	TGTGCCAGCAGCACAACCACCGGGGAGCTGTTTTTT	CASSTTTGELFF
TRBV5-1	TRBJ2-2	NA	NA	TGCGCCAGCAGTCTGTGGCCGGGGGCCGGGGAGCTGTTTTTT	CASSLWPGAGELFF
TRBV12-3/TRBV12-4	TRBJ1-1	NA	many	TGTGCCAGCAGTTCACATCGGGGGCTAAACACTGAAGCTTTCTTT	CASSSHRGLNTEAFF
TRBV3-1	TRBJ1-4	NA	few	TGTGCCAGCAGCCACGGGACGGGAGCAACTAATGAAAAACTGTTTTTT	CASSHGTGATNEKLFF
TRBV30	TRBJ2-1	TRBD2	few	TGTGCCTGGAGTGCACTCTCCGGGACTAGCGCCTCCAGCTCCTACAATGAGCAGTTCTTC	CAWSALSGTSASSSYNEQFF
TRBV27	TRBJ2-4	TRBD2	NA	TGTGCCAGCAAGGGAGGGAAAGCCAAAAACATTCAGTACTTC	CASKGGKAKNIQYF
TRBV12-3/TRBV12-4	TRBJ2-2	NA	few	TGTGCCAGTCGACTGGCGGGGGCCCTCACCGGGGAGCTGTTTTTT	CASRLAGALTGELFF
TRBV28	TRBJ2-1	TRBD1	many	TGTGCCAGCAGCCTCTGGGACAGGGGAAATGAGCAGTTCTTC	CASSLWDRGNEQFF
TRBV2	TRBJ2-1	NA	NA	TGTGCCAGCAGTGAAGCGGTTCCACCTAGTCAGTTCTTC	CASSEAVPPSQFF
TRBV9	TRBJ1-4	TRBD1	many	TGTGCCAGCAGCGTAGGGGGACAGATGATAAGTGAAAAACTGTTTTTT	CASSVGGQMISEKLFF
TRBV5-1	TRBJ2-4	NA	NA	TGCGCCAGCAACTTGGACACCGTCGAGGCCAAAAACATTCAGTACTTC	CASNLDTVEAKNIQYF
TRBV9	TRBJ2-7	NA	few	TGTGCCAGCAGCGTAGGCGTCGGGGCCCCCAGAAACGAGCAGTACTTC	CASSVGVGAPRNEQYF
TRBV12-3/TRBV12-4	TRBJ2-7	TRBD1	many	TGTGCCAGCACCCGGACAGGGAAAGGGCAGCAGTACTTC	CASTRTGKGQQYF
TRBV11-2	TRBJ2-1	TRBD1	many	TGTGCCAGCAGCTTAGCACCACAGGGGTACAATGAGCAGTTCTTC	CASSLAPQGYNEQFF
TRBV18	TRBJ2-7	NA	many	TGTGCCAGCTCACCACCGGAGGGATACGAGCAGTACTTC	CASSPPEGYEQYF
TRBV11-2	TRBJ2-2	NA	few	TGTGCCAGCAGCCCGGACGGGACGAACACCGGGGAGCTGTTTTTT	CASSPDGTNTGELFF
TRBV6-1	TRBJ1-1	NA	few	TGTGCCAGCAGTGAATGGGAAGCTTTCTTT	CASSEWEAFF
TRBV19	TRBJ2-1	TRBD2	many	TGTGCCACAACTAGCGGGGTCTACAATGAGCAGTTCTTC	CATTSGVYNEQFF
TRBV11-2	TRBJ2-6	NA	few	TGTGCCAGCAACGCAGGCAGCCGCTCTGGGGCCAACGTCCTGACTTTC	CASNAGSRSGANVLTF
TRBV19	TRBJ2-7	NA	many	TGTGCCAGTAGCCTTCAAGGGGTCGAATACGAGCAGTACTTC	CASSLQGVEYEQYF
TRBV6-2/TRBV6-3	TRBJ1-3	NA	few	TGTGCCAGCAGTTACGGCTCGGCTGGAAACACCATATATTTT	CASSYGSAGNTIYF
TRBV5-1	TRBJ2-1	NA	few	TGCGCCAGCAGCAGAGGGGGGCCCTACAATGAGCAGTTCTTC	CASSRGGPYNEQFF
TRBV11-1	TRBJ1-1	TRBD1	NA	TGTGCCAGCAGCCCGTGGACAGGCACTGAAGCTTTCTTT	CASSPWTGTEAFF
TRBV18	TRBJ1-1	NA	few	TGTGCCAGCTCTCCGTCCGGCGGGGGAGCTTTCTTT	CASSPSGGGAFF
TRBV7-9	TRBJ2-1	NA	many	TGTGCCAGCAGCCGGGACTGGAGCTACAATGAGCAGTTCTTC	CASSRDWSYNEQFF
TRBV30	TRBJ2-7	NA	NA	TGTGCCTGGAGTGACGCCTCCTACGAGCAGTACTTC	CAWSDASYEQYF
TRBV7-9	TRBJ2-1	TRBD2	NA	TGTGCCAGCAGCCGACCGGGACTAGAAGACGAGCAGTTCTTC	CASSRPGLEDEQFF
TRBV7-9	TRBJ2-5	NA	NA	TGTGCCAGCAGCTTCCAGGGGATGGAGACCCAGTACTTC	CASSFQGMETQYF
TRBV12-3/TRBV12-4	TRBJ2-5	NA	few	TGTGCCAGCAGTTTTGAGGGGGAGACCCAGTACTTC	CASSFEGETQYF
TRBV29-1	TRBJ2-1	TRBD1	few	TGCAGCGTTGAAAAGCGACAGGGTAATGAGCAGTTCTTC	CSVEKRQGNEQFF
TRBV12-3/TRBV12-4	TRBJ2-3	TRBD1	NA	TGTGCCAGCAGTCCCGGGACAGGGGGCACAGATACGCAGTATTTT	CASSPGTGGTDTQYF
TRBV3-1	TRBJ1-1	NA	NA	TGTGCCAGCAGCCCCCGCCTTGAGAACACTGAAGCTTTCTTT	CASSPRLENTEAFF
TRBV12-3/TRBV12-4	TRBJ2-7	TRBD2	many	TGTGCCAGCAGTTTGACTAGCGGGCGTTACGAGCAGTACTTC	CASSLTSGRYEQYF
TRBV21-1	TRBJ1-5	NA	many	TGTGCCAGCAGCTCAGGAGCCAAGCCCCAGCATTTT	CASSSGAKPQHF
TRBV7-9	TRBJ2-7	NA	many	TGTGCCAGCAGCTTAGTCTTGGACGGTCCCTACGAGCAGTACTTC	CASSLVLDGPYEQYF
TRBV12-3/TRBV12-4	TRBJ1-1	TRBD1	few	TGTGCCAGCAGTAACAATCGACAGGGACGTAGAGCTGAAGCTTTCTTT	CASSNNRQGRRAEAFF
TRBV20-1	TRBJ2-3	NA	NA	TGCAGTGCCCCCGCCGGAGATACGCAGTATTTT	CSAPAGDTQYF
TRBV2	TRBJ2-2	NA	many	TGTGCCAGCAGTAGGTTCGGGGCGATGAACACCGGGGAGCTGTTTTTT	CASSRFGAMNTGELFF
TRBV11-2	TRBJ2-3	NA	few	TGTGCCAGCAGCTCGGGGACGGGACTCAGAGCCCTAGATACGCAGTATTTT	CASSSGTGLRALDTQYF
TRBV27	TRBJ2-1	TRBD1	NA	TGTGCCAGCAGTTTATCTGCGGGGACAGGGGTTGAGCAGTTCTTC	CASSLSAGTGVEQFF
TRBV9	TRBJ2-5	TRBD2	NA	TGTGCCAGCAGCTTAGCGGGCTCGGCGCAAGAGACCCAGTACTTC	CASSLAGSAQETQYF
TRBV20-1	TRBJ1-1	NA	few	TGCAGTGCTAGAGATTCCCTCGGAGGGGGTAACACTGAAGCTTTCTTT	CSARDSLGGGNTEAFF
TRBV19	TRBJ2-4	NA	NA	TGTGCCAGTAGTTTCTCCCGATCCGGGATCATTATTGATAGGAGTCTAAACATTCAGTACTTC	CASSFSRSGIIIDRSLNIQYF
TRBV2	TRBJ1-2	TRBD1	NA	TGTGCCAGCAGCATCACAGGGGGGACTAACTATGGCTACACCTTC	CASSITGGTNYGYTF
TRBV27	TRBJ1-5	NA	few	TGTGCCAGCAGTCCCCACGGGCAGCTCAATCAGCCCCAGCATTTT	CASSPHGQLNQPQHF
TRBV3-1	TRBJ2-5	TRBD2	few	TGTGCCAGCAGCCAAGGACTAGCGGGAGTTCGGGAGACCCAGTACTTC	CASSQGLAGVRETQYF